This paragraph reports one T cell receptor beta chain. Its antigen is not yet known. Nothing much larger sits one base from this clone, and base qualities are not available. The V and J ends are trimmed by 1 base and 0 bases, leaving 7 bases between them. The CDR3 contains 15 residues, cysteine and phenylalanine counted. Only the CDR3 DNA stays, 45 bases, in frame from base 1. Via the germline V gene, CDR1 is MGHRA and CDR2 YSYEKL. What this sample's time point label stands for: 4 weeks on oral tofacitinib. According to the study, the label for this sample's treatment or condition signals: oral pan-JAK inhibitor, 5-10 mg twice daily. Peripheral blood and lesional scalp punch biopsies were obtained from patients with alopecia areata. PBMCs were isolated by density centrifugation and stained for CD3, CD4 and CD8, and CD4+ and CD8+ T cells were sorted on a FACSAria. The sample belongs to a study of CD8+ T cells in alopecia areata (dated by TCRdb to the late 2010s). Concerning the study at large: The treated patients took part in an open-label pilot trial in which moderate-to-severe alopecia areata was treated with oral tofacitinib at 5 to 10 mg twice daily. In treated patients, disease severity was measured using the SALT score, which gives the percentage of scalp surface area affected. Human TCRbeta sequencing covered scalp tissue and sorted CD4+ and CD8+ peripheral blood T cells from patchy and totalis/universalis alopecia areata patients and healthy controls. Clonality in the scalp was compared among normal scalp (n=4), patchy alopecia areata scalp (n=8), and alopecia totalis/universalis scalp (n=8). Biopsies were taken from tofacitinib-treated patients at baseline and at 4 and 24 weeks of treatment, and a later scalp biopsy was taken in several of the tofacitinib-treated patients. The study used high-throughput TCRbeta sequencing to examine T cell clonal expansion in alopecia areata, in both the C3H/HeJ mouse model and human patients. Tofacitinib was administered for 6 to 18 months, and 6 months of follow-up off drug were then conducted to assess delayed response and recurrence. RNA was extracted with the PAXgene miRNA kit for fixed scalp, the miRNeasy kit for PBMCs, and the RNeasy kit for mouse skin. Amplification of TCRbeta CDR3 regions was done by immunoSEQ multiplex PCR using 35 Vbeta forward primers and 13 Jbeta reverse primers. On the study overall, not on this receptor specifically: During tofacitinib treatment, many expanded lesional clones stuck around in both scalp and blood, and this persistence may partly explain why relapse happens after treatment is stopped. Because the treated cohort was small and had just a single nonresponder, larger studies are needed to establish links between baseline CD8+ expansion and response. Compared with normal scalp, lesional scalp had higher clonality and more expanded CD8+ clones, particularly in alopecia totalis/universalis, a pattern that suggests antigenic drive. Scalp TCR repertoire analysis is complicated because resident alphabeta T cells in normal human skin are also sequenced, whereas mouse skin is dominated by gammadelta T cells. Shared TCR sequences between patients were less evident than in mice, which may be partly attributable to HLA diversity in the patient population. With tofacitinib, both scalp clonality and the number of expanded CD8+ clones among the top 100 scalp clones went down significantly.

The library was obtained by the immunoSEQ multiplex PCR assay. RNA was extracted from all samples and reverse transcribed into cDNA, which served as template for TCR sequencing. SuperScript III was used to make first-strand cDNA, primed with a 2:1 mix of oligo-dT and random hexamers. Amplification bias was assessed with a synthetic immune receptor repertoire, and residual bias was removed computationally. As for the authors' bioinformatics: Raw reads were preprocessed to remove errors, and CDR3 was defined by IMGT conventions from the conserved cysteine to phenylalanine. To get clonality, Shannon entropy was normalized by log2 of the number of productive unique TCRs and the result was subtracted from 1. CD4 or CD8 identity of scalp clones was inferred by cross-referencing scalp TCRbeta sequences with sorted blood CD4 and CD8 repertoires. This immuneACCESS table, as held by TCRdb, lists in-frame sequences with V and J called but not all clones. Of the missing ones, under half trace to an unresolved V gene in checked studies; the others have no known cause. V, J and clone size derive from that table, while D and trimming were established from the DNA sequence. Across this sample there are tens of thousands of clones, with 29% seen only once. The top ten hold 15% of the sample.

This sequence uses TRBV4-1 and TRBJ2-4; the D gene cannot be resolved reliably. The sequence was obtained from a human donor with alopecia areata. Sample: CD8+ T cells sorted from blood, taken at week 4, from a patient treated with tofacitinib. The CDR3 region has the sequence CASSQVRLAKNIQYF. The bases read TGCGCCAGCAGCCAAGTCAGGCTAGCCAAAAACATTCAGTACTTC.